The 29 T cell receptor beta chains below all came from one sample that was sequenced in a study of T cells after yellow fever vaccination. A single record per CDR3 protein comes from TCRdb applying MiXCR to the 5' RACE reads. Of about 330,000 distinct CDR3 sequences listed, over 4% are singletons. The sample here was PBMCs, taken 5 days after the yellow fever booster vaccination. The receptor set was obtained from a man aged 18 to 30 who received the YFV17D yellow fever vaccine.

This clonotype was counted between two and nine times. The rearrangement joins TRBV29-1 to TRBJ2-2, with D unresolved. Trimming stripped 2 bases from V and 7 bases from J, with 11 bases between. CDR1 SQVTM and CDR2 ANQGSEA come from the germline V gene. This CDR3 is 13 amino acids long. This CDR3 is CSVETRTDGELFF. DNA for the CDR3: TGCAGCGTTGAAACCCGGACGGACGGGGAGCTGTTTTTT.

This clonotype has just a few counts. The chain joins TRBV6-2 or TRBV6-3 to TRBJ2-1; unclear D gene. Trimming took 0 bases from V and 7 from J, leaving 10 bases between them. Looked up from germline, CDR1 is MNHEY and CDR2 is SVGEGT. The CDR3 is made up of 14 amino acids. The CDR3 reads CASSYSYVGNEQFF. The CDR3 DNA sequence: TGTGCCAGCAGTTACTCCTACGTGGGGAATGAGCAGTTCTTC.

Only a few counts were recorded for this clonotype. V gene TRBV29-1 combines with J gene TRBJ1-2; no definite D call. This CDR3 is built from 11 residues. V lost 4 bases to trimming and J lost 1 base, with 4 bases between them. The germline CDR1 and CDR2 sequences are SQVTM and ANQGSEA. The CDR3: CSVGFNYGYTF. In nucleotides, the CDR3 is TGCAGCGTTGGGTTTAACTATGGCTACACCTTC.

This chain links TRBV29-1 with TRBJ2-2; 8 bases line up with TRBD1. This CDR3 has 15 residues. In germline, CDR1 is SQVTM, CDR2 ANQGSEA. The V gene end was trimmed by 5 bases and the J gene end by 2 bases; junction bases not matched to a gene: 7. The CDR3 sequence: CSVPRTGQNTGELFF. In DNA form, the CDR3 reads TGCAGCGTTCCCCGGACAGGGCAAAACACCGGGGAGCTGTTTTTT.

This clonotype was observed a handful of times. The chain joins TRBV9 to TRBJ2-1, with 11 positions matching TRBD2. J gave up 6 bases and V 0 bases, and 17 bases lay outside the gene matches. The germline gives CDR1 SGDLS, CDR2 YYNGEE. The CDR3 loop spans 20 amino acids. CDR3 nucleotides: TGTGCCAGCAGCGTAGTCCCCATAGGTAGCGGGGGGGCCAGGTTCAATGAGCAGTTCTTC. It translates to CASSVVPIGSGGARFNEQFF. Full variable domain (missing parts from reference TRBV9 and TRBJ2-1): DSGVTQTPKHLITATGQRVTLRCSPRSGDLSVYWYQQSLDQGLQFLIQYYNGEERAKGNILERFSAQQFPDLHSELNLSSLELGDSALYFCASSVVPIGSGGARFNEQFFGPGTRLTVL.

The chain recombines TRBV12-3 or TRBV12-4 with TRBJ1-2; D gene uncertain. Trimming removed 7 bases from V and 4 bases from J, with 13 bases in between. This CDR3 spans 13 amino acids. This chain's CDR3 is CASTPDGSYGYTF. In DNA, the CDR3 is TGTGCCAGCACCCCGGACGGATCCTATGGCTACACCTTC.

The chain uses TRBV4-2 and TRBJ1-5; D is unclear. Germline values: CDR1 LGHNA, CDR2 YNFKEQ. The length of the CDR3 is 14 residues. V lost 0 bases and J lost 6, with 9 bases in between. CDR3 sequence: CASSQEVGSQPQHF. The CDR3 DNA is TGTGCCAGCAGCCAAGAGGTCGGAAGTCAGCCCCAGCATTTT.

The chain is built from TRBV5-5 and TRBJ1-5, with unresolved D. V lost 0 bases, J lost 9 bases, and 7 bases lay in between. Germline V gives CDR1 SGHKS, CDR2 YYEKEE (reference sequence). The CDR3 runs 12 residues. The CDR3 loop reads CASSLVGLPQHF. For the CDR3, the DNA is TGTGCCAGCAGCTTGGTGGGTCTGCCCCAGCATTTT.

The rearrangement links TRBV6-5 to TRBJ2-2; 8 bases align to TRBD1. The junction had 4 bases not matched to a gene; V was cut back by 5 bases and J by 2 bases. This CDR3 region has 15 residues. The germline V gene has CDR1 MNHEY and CDR2 SVGAGI. CDR3 protein: CASSKGQDNTGELFF. DNA for the CDR3: TGTGCCAGCAGTAAGGGACAGGACAACACCGGGGAGCTGTTTTTT.

This clonotype appeared a few times. The chain carries TRBV6-2 or TRBV6-3 and TRBJ2-2; 9 bases align to TRBD2. The CDR3 length is 16 residues. The germline V gene encodes CDR1 MNHEY and CDR2 SVGEGT. The V and J ends lost 5 bases and 1 base, in that order; junction bases with no gene match: 5. The CDR3 loop is CASSGRLAENTGELFF. The CDR3 coding sequence is TGTGCCAGCAGTGGGCGACTAGCGGAGAACACCGGGGAGCTGTTTTTT.

This chain connects TRBV27 to TRBJ1-1; no clear D gene. Germline V CDR1 and CDR2: MNHEY, SMNVEV (reference sequence). The CDR3 consists of 12 residues. Trimming took 9 bases from V and 8 from J, leaving 16 bases between them. This CDR3 reads CASVDFWREAFF. In nucleotides, the CDR3 is TGTGCCAGTGTGGACTTCTGGAGGGAAGCTTTCTTT.

The genes are TRBV12-3 or TRBV12-4 and TRBJ2-1; 8 nucleotides agree with TRBD1. The J segment lost 7 bases and the V segment lost 5 bases, leaving 7 bases of the junction unmatched. The CDR3 has 14 residues. This chain's CDR3 is CASSTPDRENEQFF. The CDR3 DNA reads TGTGCCAGCAGTACCCCGGACAGGGAGAATGAGCAGTTCTTC.

The genes are TRBV12-3 or TRBV12-4 and TRBJ2-1; 7 bases match TRBD1. The CDR3 consists of 18 residues. With 4 bases clipped from V and 0 bases from J, the junction kept 12 bases outside the gene matches. The CDR3 sequence is CASSYRGTRASSYNEQFF. In DNA form, the CDR3 reads TGTGCCAGCAGTTACAGGGGAACTAGAGCAAGCTCCTACAATGAGCAGTTCTTC.

This clonotype was picked up a small number of times. This sequence joins TRBV11-1 and TRBJ2-1, with unresolved D. V lost 0 bases, J lost 7 bases, and 7 bases lay in between. CDR1 SGHAT and CDR2 FQDESV come from the germline V gene (reference sequence). The CDR3 spans 13 residues. CDR3 amino acids: CASSLALRNEQFF. CDR3 DNA: TGTGCCAGCAGCTTAGCGCTTAGAAATGAGCAGTTCTTC. Supplemented by reference TRBV11-1 and TRBJ2-1, the full variable domain reads EAEVAQSPRYKITEKSQAVAFWCDPISGHATLYWYRQILGQGPELLVQFQDESVVDDSQLPKDRFSAERLKGVDSTLKIQPAELGDSAMYLCASSLALRNEQFFGPGTRLTVL.

This clonotype showed up many times. The genes are TRBV19 and TRBJ1-5; D gene uncertain. Germline CDR1 is LNHDA and CDR2 is SQIVND (reference sequence). The CDR3 length is 13 residues. V was clipped by 3 bases and J by 4 bases, with 7 bases between them. The CDR3 sequence: CASSMGGNQPQHF. CDR3 in DNA: TGTGCCAGTAGTATGGGCGGAAATCAGCCCCAGCATTTT. Complete variable domain (other parts from reference TRBV19 and TRBJ1-5): DGGITQSPKYLFRKEGQNVTLSCEQNLNHDAMYWYRQDPGQGLRLIYYSQIVNDFQKGDIAEGYSVSREKKESFPLTVTSAQKNPTAFYLCASSMGGNQPQHFGDGTRLSIL.

This clonotype was counted between two and nine times. V usage is TRBV5-5 and J usage is TRBJ2-5; a possible D gene is TRBD2 (5 bases). The CDR3 consists of 16 residues. Trimming cost V 0 bases and J 5 bases, with 17 bases left between them. Germline CDR1 and CDR2: SGHKS and YYEKEE (reference sequence). The CDR3: CASSLVLRGFGETQYF. In DNA form, the CDR3 reads TGTGCCAGCAGCTTGGTCCTTCGGGGATTTGGGGAGACCCAGTACTTC.

The CDR3 DNA follows: TGTGCCAGCAGCCTCGTCGATAATGGGGAGACCCAGTACTTC. Translation gives CASSLVDNGETQYF. V usage is TRBV3-1 and J usage is TRBJ2-5; no reliable D call. Trimming pared 4 bases from V and 5 bases from J, leaving 14 bases between. The CDR3 loop spans 14 amino acids. The V gene's germline CDR1 is LGHDT and CDR2 YNNKEL (reference sequence).

This clonotype was counted between two and nine times. CDR3 DNA sequence: TGTGCCAGCAGTGACCACAGGAGCGACCGGGACATTCAGTACTTC. Translating gives CASSDHRSDRDIQYF. The genes are TRBV2 and TRBJ2-4; TRBD1 might be the D (5 bases). Trimming stripped 3 bases from V and 8 bases from J, with 17 bases between. The CDR3 is 15 amino acids. Germline CDR1 reads SNHLY; CDR2 reads FYNNEI.

This clonotype has a handful of counts. This rearrangement joins TRBV29-1 to TRBJ2-7; TRBD1 aligns across 7 bases. Looked up from germline, CDR1 is SQVTM and CDR2 is ANQGSEA. V shed 6 bases, J shed 6 bases, and the junction held 8 bases outside the gene matches. The CDR3 extends over 12 amino acids. CDR3 bases: TGCAGCGTGCGGACAGGCTGGGGCGAGCAGTACTTC. The encoded protein is CSVRTGWGEQYF.

This clonotype was counted between two and nine times. The rearrangement joins TRBV5-1 to TRBJ1-1; 9 nucleotides line up with TRBD1. V lost 0 bases to trimming and J lost 7 bases; unmatched junction nucleotides: 4. Germline V gives CDR1 SGHRS, CDR2 YFSETQ. There are 14 residues in the CDR3. CDR3 bases: TGCGCCAGCAGCTTGGTTCCGGGACAGGGTGAAGCTTTCTTT. Translated: CASSLVPGQGEAFF.

At least ten counts were recorded for this clonotype. The CDR3 DNA follows: TGTGCCAGCTACACCGGGACGGTGAACACTGAAGCTTTCTTT. This codes for CASYTGTVNTEAFF. This chain uses TRBV6-5 with TRBJ1-1; D is possibly TRBD1 (5 bases). The V and J ends lost 8 bases and 0 bases respectively, with 13 bases between them. The CDR3 covers 14 residues. Germline CDR1 is MNHEY and CDR2 is SVGAGI.

The V and J genes are TRBV29-1 and TRBJ2-5; possibly TRBD1 for D (6 bases). Trimming left V 6 bases short and J 0 bases short, with 8 bases between. From germline, CDR1 is SQVTM and CDR2 ANQGSEA. The CDR3 length is 12 residues. The CDR3 DNA follows: TGCAGCGTGGGACAAAACCAAGAGACCCAGTACTTC. This gives the protein CSVGQNQETQYF.

The chain combines TRBV5-6 with TRBJ1-2, with unresolved D. The CDR3 runs to 12 residues. V lost 4 bases, J lost 7 bases, and 11 bases lay in between. Looked up from germline, CDR1 is SGHDT and CDR2 is YYEEEE. This CDR3 is CASSPGVSGYTF. The DNA of the CDR3 is TGTGCCAGCAGCCCCGGGGTATCTGGCTACACCTTC.

This clonotype was recorded at least ten times. The chain has TRBV9 and TRBJ1-1; D not resolved. This CDR3 comprises 13 residues. The ends were cut back, 0 bases at V and 4 bases at J, with 7 bases in the middle. Germline loops: CDR1 SGDLS, CDR2 YYNGEE. The CDR3 DNA is TGTGCCAGCAGCGTAGGGAGAACCACTGAAGCTTTCTTT. The encoded protein is CASSVGRTTEAFF.

The chain combines TRBV18 with TRBJ2-2, with 7 bases aligning to TRBD1. Looked up from germline, CDR1 is KGHSH and CDR2 is LQKENI. V lost 5 bases and J lost 4; bases outside the gene matches: 7. CDR3 length equals 15 residues. CDR3 region: CASSARTGLTGELFF. CDR3 sequence (DNA): TGTGCCAGCTCAGCCAGGACAGGACTCACCGGGGAGCTGTTTTTT.

Many counts were recorded for this clonotype. The V and J genes are TRBV5-1 and TRBJ2-3; perhaps TRBD1 as D (5 bases). V lost 7 bases and J lost 6, with 18 bases in between. Germline V CDR1 and CDR2: SGHRS, YFSETQ. The CDR3 extends over 14 amino acids. The CDR3 DNA reads TGCGCCAGCTCTCTTGGACACTCAGTTGATACGCAGTATTTT. As protein: CASSLGHSVDTQYF.

The chain carries TRBV5-1 and TRBJ1-2, with TRBD1 as a possible D gene (6 bases). The CDR3 runs to 14 residues. Germline CDR1 is SGHRS and CDR2 is YFSETQ. V lost 4 bases to trimming and J lost 4 bases, with 14 bases between them. The CDR3 loop reads CASSPPDRTYGYTF. As DNA, the CDR3 is TGCGCCAGCAGCCCTCCGGACAGAACCTATGGCTACACCTTC.

This chain uses TRBV28 with TRBJ2-4; TRBD2 matches at 11 bases. This CDR3 spans 15 amino acids. V lost 2 bases to trimming and J lost 7 bases; unmatched junction nucleotides: 4. Germline CDR1 reads MDHEN; CDR2 reads SYDVKM. CDR3 bases: TGTGCCAGCAGTTTACTAGCGGGGGGTTTGAACATTCAGTACTTC. This codes for CASSLLAGGLNIQYF.

The chain uses TRBV5-4 and TRBJ2-5; D is unresolved. CDR3 length equals 12 residues. V shed 7 bases and J shed 4 bases, with 11 bases lying between them. The V gene's germline CDR1 is SGHNT and CDR2 YYREEE (reference sequence). CDR3 sequence: CASGTLGETQYF. The CDR3 region has the DNA TGTGCCAGCGGAACATTAGGAGAGACCCAGTACTTC.